Listed here are 28 T cell receptor beta chains from one sample, sequenced in a study of shared clonotypes between healthy human individuals. The method was immunoSEQ multiplex PCR; TCRdb's version includes in-frame clones alone and lacks a portion of them. The table records roughly 2,500,000 clones, more than 85% of them present only once. The sample taken for sequencing was naive CD4+ T cells from PBMCs. Sample subset: CD45RA+ positively selected. The source is a man aged 18 to 30 in good health. Some clones in this sample may be carry-over from other donors' samples.

The chain couples TRBV6-1 to TRBJ1-1, with unresolved D. Trimming took off 6 bases at V and 1 base at J, with 15 bases between the two ends. In germline, CDR1 is MNHNS, CDR2 SASEGT. The CDR3 is 15 amino acids. The CDR3 spells CASRPNRVPNTEAFF. The DNA of the CDR3 is TGTGCCAGCAGGCCGAATCGGGTGCCGAACACTGAAGCTTTCTTT.

This rearrangement joins TRBV9 to TRBJ1-4; TRBD1 matches 9 bases. Losses at the gene ends were 3 bases for V and 8 bases for J; bases not matched to a gene: 11. The germline gives CDR1 SGDLS, CDR2 YYNGEE. The CDR3 loop spans 16 amino acids. The CDR3 loop is CASSAELGQGGEKLFF. CDR3 nucleotide sequence: TGTGCCAGCAGCGCCGAATTGGGACAGGGTGGCGAAAAACTGTTTTTT.

V is TRBV10-3 and J is TRBJ2-1, with 16 bases lining up with TRBD2. The CDR3 spans 15 residues. Germline CDR1 and CDR2: ENHRY and SYGVKD. J lost 9 bases, V lost 4 bases, and 3 bases had no gene match. CDR3 bases: TGTGCCATCAGTGCCGGGACTAGCGGGAGGGTTGAGCAGTTCTTC. It yields the protein CAISAGTSGRVEQFF.

The chain recombines TRBV27 with TRBJ2-7; D gene uncertain. CDR3 length: 14 amino acids. Germline V lookup: CDR1 MNHEY, CDR2 SMNVEV (reference sequence). Trimming cost V 5 bases and J 0 bases, with 11 bases left between them. CDR3 residues: CASSRYEFSYEQYF. CDR3 nucleotide sequence: TGTGCCAGCAGTCGCTACGAATTCTCCTACGAGCAGTACTTC.

The chain carries TRBV28 and TRBJ2-6, with 9 bases fitting TRBD2. The CDR3 runs to 18 residues. Unmatched junction bases numbered 8, after V lost 5 bases and J lost 0 bases. Germline lookup yields CDR1 MDHEN and CDR2 SYDVKM. This chain's CDR3 is CASSPISGGSSGANVLTF. CDR3 nucleotide sequence: TGTGCCAGCAGTCCAATCAGCGGGGGGAGCTCTGGGGCCAACGTCCTGACTTTC.

The chain carries TRBV5-5 and TRBJ2-3; D gene ambiguous. V was cut by 4 bases and J by 2 bases, with 11 bases left in between. Germline V gives CDR1 SGHKS, CDR2 YYEKEE (reference sequence). The CDR3 runs 14 residues. This CDR3 is CASSRTGYTDTQYF. Here the CDR3 DNA reads TGTGCCAGCAGCCGGACGGGTTACACAGATACGCAGTATTTT.

The rearrangement uses TRBV27 and TRBJ2-5; 14 nucleotides align to TRBD2. CDR3 length equals 19 residues. Germline CDR1 reads MNHEY; CDR2 reads SMNVEV (reference sequence). V lost 6 bases to trimming and J lost 4 bases; unmatched junction nucleotides: 16. The CDR3 bases are TGTGCCAGCAGCAGAGGGGGACTAGCGGGAGTATGGGGAGGAGAGACCCAGTACTTC. Amino acid sequence: CASSRGGLAGVWGGETQYF.

V usage is TRBV19 and J usage is TRBJ2-3, with a weak D call TRBD2 (6 bases). The germline V gene encodes CDR1 LNHDA and CDR2 SQIVND (reference sequence). CDR3 length equals 13 residues. The ends were cut back, 6 bases at V and 4 bases at J, with 11 bases in the middle. CDR3: CASRLARADTQYF. CDR3 in DNA: TGTGCCAGTAGACTAGCTCGGGCAGATACGCAGTATTTT.

The chain employs TRBV7-9 and TRBJ2-7; 7 nucleotides match TRBD1. V trimming: 3 bases; J trimming: 3 bases; junction bases outside the gene matches: 5. This CDR3 spans 14 amino acids. Germline V gene data show CDR1 as SEHNR and CDR2 as FQNEAQ (reference sequence). CDR3 amino acids: CASSFDRAGYEQYF. In DNA form, the CDR3 reads TGTGCCAGCAGCTTCGACAGGGCAGGCTACGAGCAGTACTTC.

This chain connects TRBV28 to TRBJ2-3, with 8 bases fitting TRBD2. Per the germline V gene, CDR1 is MDHEN and CDR2 is SYDVKM. V was clipped by 7 bases and J by 14 bases; unmatched bases: 11. The CDR3 has 12 residues. CDR3 in DNA: TGTGCCAGCACTGGAGCGGGACTAGGGCCGTATTTT. This gives the protein CASTGAGLGPYF.

In this sample, this clone turned up once. The J gene is TRBJ1-5, the V gene TRBV5-1; D is possibly TRBD1 (6 bases). Germline assignment: CDR1 SGHRS and CDR2 YFSETQ. This CDR3 contains 15 residues. V shed 0 bases and J shed 6 bases, with 13 bases lying between them. The DNA of the CDR3 is TGCGCCAGCAGCTTGGGTGGGGGGCAAGGTCAGCCCCAGCATTTT. This codes for CASSLGGGQGQPQHF.

V gene TRBV18 combines with J gene TRBJ2-1; 10 bases map to TRBD2. Germline lookup yields CDR1 KGHSH and CDR2 LQKENI. The length of the CDR3 is 15 residues. Trimming cost V 8 bases and J 3 bases; bases outside gene matches: 7. The CDR3, as DNA: TGTGCCAGCGCCCGGACTAGCGGATTCTACAATGAGCAGTTCTTC. It specifies CASARTSGFYNEQFF. The whole variable domain, remainder taken from reference TRBV18 and TRBJ2-1, is NAGVMQNPRHLVRRRGQEARLRCSPMKGHSHVYWYRQLPEEGLKFMVYLQKENIIDESGMPKERFSAEFPKEGPSILRIQQVVRGDSAAYFCASARTSGFYNEQFFGPGTRLTVL.

The chain carries TRBV7-9 and TRBJ2-3, with D perhaps matching TRBD1 or TRBD2 (5 bases each). The germline V and J ends were trimmed by 5 bases and 3 bases, with 12 bases remaining between them. Per the germline V gene, CDR1 is SEHNR and CDR2 is FQNEAQ (reference sequence). The CDR3 sequence is 14 residues long. The CDR3 is CASSPSGRTDTQYF. The CDR3 nucleotides are TGTGCCAGCAGCCCGTCGGGGCGGACAGATACGCAGTATTTT.

About this clone: The sample holds other DNA sequences that translate to the same CDR3. The rearrangement links TRBV5-1 to TRBJ1-1, with TRBD1 matching over 9 bases. The germline V gene has CDR1 SGHRS and CDR2 YFSETQ. V lost 4 bases to trimming and J lost 5 bases; unmatched junction nucleotides: 3. This CDR3 is built from 13 residues. CDR3 nucleotides: TGCGCCAGCAGCCTGACAGGGGGGACTGAAGCTTTCTTT. Translating gives CASSLTGGTEAFF.

The gene calls are TRBV6-1 and TRBJ1-2; no firm D call. This CDR3 comprises 14 residues. Germline V lookup: CDR1 MNHNS, CDR2 SASEGT. The V and J ends lost 7 bases and 4 bases respectively, with 16 bases between them. The CDR3 reads CASIHQRAAYGYTF. CDR3 coding DNA: TGTGCCAGCATTCACCAAAGGGCGGCCTATGGCTACACCTTC.

The chain uses TRBV18 and TRBJ2-5, with 7 bases aligning to TRBD2. Losses at the gene ends were 6 bases for V and 2 bases for J; bases not matched to a gene: 3. This CDR3 spans 13 amino acids. Germline CDR1 reads KGHSH; CDR2 reads LQKENI. The CDR3 nucleotides read TGTGCCAGCTCCCGGGGGGAACAAGAGACCCAGTACTTC. Protein product: CASSRGEQETQYF. Drawing the rest from reference TRBV18 and TRBJ2-5, the complete variable domain is NAGVMQNPRHLVRRRGQEARLRCSPMKGHSHVYWYRQLPEEGLKFMVYLQKENIIDESGMPKERFSAEFPKEGPSILRIQQVVRGDSAAYFCASSRGEQETQYFGPGTRLLVL.

The rearrangement links TRBV11-2 to TRBJ2-7, with D perhaps TRBD1 (6 bases). Germline CDR1 reads SGHAT; CDR2 reads FQNNGV. There are 15 residues in the CDR3. The ends were cut back, 4 bases at V and 2 bases at J, with 15 bases in the middle. The CDR3 region has the DNA TGTGCCAGCAGCTACGGGGCAGGGGCAACCTACGAGCAGTACTTC. Its protein is CASSYGAGATYEQYF.

Here the CDR3 reads CASSRSGGGNYGYTF. The CDR3 DNA reads as TGCGCCAGCAGCCGTTCGGGAGGAGGGAACTATGGCTACACCTTC. The chain uses TRBV4-3 and TRBJ1-2; D call uncertain. Germline CDR1 and CDR2: LGHNA and YSLEER. The V and J ends lost 4 bases and 2 bases respectively, with 14 bases between them. The CDR3 has 15 amino acids.

The chain couples TRBV6-5 to TRBJ2-7, with D perhaps TRBD1 (8 bases). Germline CDR1 MNHEY, CDR2 SVGAGI. V lost 3 bases and J lost 10, with 16 bases in between. This CDR3 is built from 13 residues. The CDR3 DNA is TGTGCCAGCAGTTATGGACAGGGAGGGGATCAGTACTTC. Amino acids: CASSYGQGGDQYF.

In regard to this clone: Other nucleotide sequences from this sample produce the same CDR3. This chain links TRBV5-1 with TRBJ1-1; D is possibly TRBD1 (5 bases). This CDR3 region has 14 residues. Germline V gene data show CDR1 as SGHRS and CDR2 as YFSETQ. Trimming took 0 bases from V and 3 from J, leaving 9 bases between them. DNA of the CDR3: TGCGCCAGCAGCTTGGCAGGGTTTGACACTGAAGCTTTCTTT. It specifies CASSLAGFDTEAFF.

This clone was seen only a few times. This chain connects TRBV11-2 to TRBJ1-4, with D unclear. This CDR3 has 13 residues. Trimming removed 5 bases at V and 16 bases at J, with 20 bases between. Germline V gene data show CDR1 as SGHAT and CDR2 as FQNNGV. CDR3 sequence (DNA): TGTGCCAGCAGCCTTGGTCCCTCGGGATTGGGGTTTTTT. The encoded protein is CASSLGPSGLGFF.

The CDR3 loop reads CASSEGGNTGELFF. CDR3 bases: TGTGCCAGCAGTGAAGGGGGCAACACCGGGGAGCTGTTTTTT. V usage is TRBV7-2 and J usage is TRBJ2-2, with 7 nucleotides matching TRBD1. This CDR3 comprises 14 residues. The germline V gene encodes CDR1 SGHTA and CDR2 FQGNSA. V dropped 6 bases and J dropped 2; count of bases not matched to a gene: 3.

V gene TRBV4-2 combines with J gene TRBJ2-3; 12 bases line up with TRBD2. This CDR3 region has 20 residues. Germline values: CDR1 LGHNA, CDR2 YNFKEQ. Trimming removed 3 bases from V and 4 bases from J; junction bases left unmatched: 17. CDR3 residues: CASSHPPGLAGPEGPDTQYF. CDR3 coding DNA: TGTGCCAGCAGCCACCCCCCGGGACTAGCGGGCCCAGAGGGGCCAGATACGCAGTATTTT.

This chain uses TRBV6-5 with TRBJ1-3; D unclear. CDR3 length equals 15 residues. CDR1 is MNHEY, CDR2 SVGAGI, per germline. V lost 3 bases and J lost 0, with 9 bases in between. The CDR3 nucleotides are TGTGCCAGCAGTTATCAGGTCAACTCTGGAAACACCATATATTTT. It codes for CASSYQVNSGNTIYF.

The rearrangement joins TRBV5-1 to TRBJ2-6; no clear D. The CDR3 contains 15 residues. Germline CDR1 is SGHRS and CDR2 is YFSETQ. V was pared by 0 bases and J by 4 bases, with 8 bases between. The chain's CDR3 is CASSLDPTGANVLTF. For the CDR3, the DNA is TGCGCCAGCAGCTTGGATCCCACGGGGGCCAACGTCCTGACTTTC.

In its sample, this clone was seen once. The J gene is TRBJ2-2, the V gene TRBV4-1; TRBD2 might be the D (7 bases). CDR1 MGHRA and CDR2 YSYEKL come from the germline V gene. The CDR3 extends over 17 amino acids. V lost 0 bases, J lost 7 bases, and 18 bases lay in between. The CDR3 coding sequence is TGCGCCAGCAGCCAAGATCTAAGGGGGAGGGGCGGCGGGGAGCTGTTTTTT. Translating it yields CASSQDLRGRGGGELFF.

Worth noting for this clone: The identical CDR3 is also encoded by other nucleotide sequences in the sample. CDR3 in amino acids: CAWSVQNYEQYF. CDR3 nucleotide sequence: TGTGCCTGGAGTGTACAAAACTACGAGCAGTACTTC. The chain recombines TRBV30 with TRBJ2-7; D gene uncertain. In germline, CDR1 is GTSNPN, CDR2 SVGIG (reference sequence). V lost 0 bases to trimming and J lost 3 bases, with 6 bases between them. The CDR3 is 12 residues long.

The chain employs TRBV19 and TRBJ2-3; maybe TRBD2 (6 bases). This CDR3 spans 14 amino acids. From germline, CDR1 is LNHDA and CDR2 SQIVND (reference sequence). Between the trimmed V and J ends, which lost 4 bases and 2 bases, there was a span of 10 bases. CDR3: CASSSQRATDTQYF. The DNA for the CDR3 is TGTGCCAGTAGTAGCCAGCGGGCCACAGATACGCAGTATTTT. Using reference TRBV19 and TRBJ2-3 for the parts outside the CDR3, the full variable domain is DGGITQSPKYLFRKEGQNVTLSCEQNLNHDAMYWYRQDPGQGLRLIYYSQIVNDFQKGDIAEGYSVSREKKESFPLTVTSAQKNPTAFYLCASSSQRATDTQYFGPGTRLTVL.